This section outlines one T cell receptor (beta chain) sequence together with its context. Trimming took off 2 bases at V and 7 bases at J, with 15 bases between the two ends. Germline V gives CDR1 GTSNPN, CDR2 SVGIG (reference sequence). The CDR3 is made up of 14 amino acids. Only patients with spare fresh-frozen tumor and over two years of follow-up were included. Input was roughly 2.2 ug genomic DNA, or all available if less. Libraries were prepared by immunoSEQ multiplex PCR; TCRdb keeps only in-frame clonotypes and omits some of them. Here the sample spans approximately 100,000 clones, roughly 79% being singletons. The sample originates from a study of glioma-infiltrating T cells after dendritic cell vaccination. For the study at large: Glioblastoma patients came from Phase I and II dendritic cell vaccination trials. Dendritic cell vaccine was injected intradermally three times, biweekly.

V gene TRBV30 combines with J gene TRBJ1-5, with D possibly matching TRBD1 (6 bases). This TCR was sampled from a human donor with glioblastoma. Sample: blood, taken before dendritic cell vaccination. In nucleotides, the CDR3 is TGTGCCTGGAGTAGGGGGGGGGATGGGCAGCCCCAGCATTTT. It encodes CAWSRGGDGQPQHF.